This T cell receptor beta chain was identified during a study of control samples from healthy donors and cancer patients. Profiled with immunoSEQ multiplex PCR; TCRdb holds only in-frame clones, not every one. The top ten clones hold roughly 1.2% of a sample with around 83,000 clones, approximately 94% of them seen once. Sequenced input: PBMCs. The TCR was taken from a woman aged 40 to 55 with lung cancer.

CDR3 residues: CASTFGGNEQFF. The CDR3 coding sequence is TGTGCCAGCACCTTCGGGGGAAATGAGCAGTTCTTC. V gene TRBV7-2 combines with J gene TRBJ2-1; TRBD2 might be the D (6 bases). CDR3 length: 12 amino acids. CDR1 is SGHTA, CDR2 FQGNSA, per germline. The ends were cut back, 7 bases at V and 7 bases at J, with 11 bases in the middle.